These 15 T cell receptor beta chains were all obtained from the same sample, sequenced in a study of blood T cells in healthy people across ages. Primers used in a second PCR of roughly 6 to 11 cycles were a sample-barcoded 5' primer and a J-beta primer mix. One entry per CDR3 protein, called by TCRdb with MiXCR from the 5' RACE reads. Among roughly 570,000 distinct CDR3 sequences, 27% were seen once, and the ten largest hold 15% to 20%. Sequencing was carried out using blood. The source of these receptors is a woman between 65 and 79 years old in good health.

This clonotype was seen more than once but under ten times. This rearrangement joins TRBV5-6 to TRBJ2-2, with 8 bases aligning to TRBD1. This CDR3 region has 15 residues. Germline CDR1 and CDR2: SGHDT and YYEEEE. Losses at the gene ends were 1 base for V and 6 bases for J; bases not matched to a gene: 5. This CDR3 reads CASSLQGALAGELFF. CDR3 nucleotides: TGTGCCAGCAGCTTGCAGGGGGCTCTGGCCGGGGAGCTGTTTTTT.

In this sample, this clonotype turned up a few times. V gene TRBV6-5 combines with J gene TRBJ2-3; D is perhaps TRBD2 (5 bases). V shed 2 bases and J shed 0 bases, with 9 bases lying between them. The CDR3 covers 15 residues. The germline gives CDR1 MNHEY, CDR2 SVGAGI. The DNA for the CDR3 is TGTGCCAGCAGTTACCGGGGATATAGCACAGATACGCAGTATTTT. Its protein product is CASSYRGYSTDTQYF.

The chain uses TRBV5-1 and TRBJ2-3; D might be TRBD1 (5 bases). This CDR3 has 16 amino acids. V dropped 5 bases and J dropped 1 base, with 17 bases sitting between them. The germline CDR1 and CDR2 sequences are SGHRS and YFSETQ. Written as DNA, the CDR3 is TGCGCCAGCAGTTTTGGTGGGGCGTCGGGCACAGATACGCAGTATTTT. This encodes CASSFGGASGTDTQYF.

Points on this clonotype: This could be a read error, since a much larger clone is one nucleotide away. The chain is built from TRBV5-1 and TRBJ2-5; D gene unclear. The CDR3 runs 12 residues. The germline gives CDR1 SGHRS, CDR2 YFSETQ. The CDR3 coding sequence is TGCGCCAGCAGCTTGGAGGAAGAGGCCCAGTACTTC. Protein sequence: CASSLEEEAQYF.

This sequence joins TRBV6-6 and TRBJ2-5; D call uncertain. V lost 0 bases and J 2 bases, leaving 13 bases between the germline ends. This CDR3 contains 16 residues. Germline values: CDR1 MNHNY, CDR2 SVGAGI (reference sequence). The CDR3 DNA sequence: TGTGCCAGCAGTTACTCGAAAGGTCTTCTACAAGAGACCCAGTACTTC. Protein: CASSYSKGLLQETQYF.

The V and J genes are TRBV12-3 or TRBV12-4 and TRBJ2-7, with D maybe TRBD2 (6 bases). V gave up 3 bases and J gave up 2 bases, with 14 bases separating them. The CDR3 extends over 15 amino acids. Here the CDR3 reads CASSFSRAGAYEQYF. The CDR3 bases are TGTGCCAGCAGTTTCTCTCGAGCGGGTGCCTACGAGCAGTACTTC.

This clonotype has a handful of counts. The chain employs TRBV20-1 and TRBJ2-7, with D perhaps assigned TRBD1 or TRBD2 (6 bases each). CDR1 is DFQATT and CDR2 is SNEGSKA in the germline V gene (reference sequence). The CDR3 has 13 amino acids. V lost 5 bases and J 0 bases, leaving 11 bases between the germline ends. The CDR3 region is CSAVRGRSYEQYF. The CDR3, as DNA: TGCAGTGCTGTTCGGGGGCGCTCCTACGAGCAGTACTTC.

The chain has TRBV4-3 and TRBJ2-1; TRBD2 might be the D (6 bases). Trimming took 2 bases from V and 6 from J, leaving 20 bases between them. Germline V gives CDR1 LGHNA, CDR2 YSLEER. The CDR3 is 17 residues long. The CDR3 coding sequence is TGCGCCAGCAGCCAACCCCCGAACCGGGACTGTCCCAATGAGCAGTTCTTC. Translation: CASSQPPNRDCPNEQFF.

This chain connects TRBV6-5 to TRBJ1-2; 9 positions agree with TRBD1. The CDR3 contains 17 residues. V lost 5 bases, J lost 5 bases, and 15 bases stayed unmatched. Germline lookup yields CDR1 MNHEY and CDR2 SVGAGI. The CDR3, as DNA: TGTGCCAGCAGTCCTATTGGGACAGGGAGGTCCCTATATGGCTACACCTTC. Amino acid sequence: CASSPIGTGRSLYGYTF.

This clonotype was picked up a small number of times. CDR3 coding DNA: TGCAGCGTTGAACGGACTAGCGGGCCTCAAGAGACCCAGTACTTC. Amino acid sequence: CSVERTSGPQETQYF. The rearrangement joins TRBV29-1 to TRBJ2-5; 11 positions match TRBD2. The V segment lost 2 bases and the J segment 2 bases; nucleotides outside the gene matches: 4. The germline CDR1 and CDR2 sequences are SQVTM and ANQGSEA. This CDR3 is built from 15 residues. Variable domain in full (rest from reference TRBV29-1 and TRBJ2-5): SAVISQKPSRDICQRGTSLTIQCQVDSQVTMMFWYRQQPGQSLTLIATANQGSEATYESGFVIDKFPISRPNLTFSTLTVSNMSPEDSSIYLCSVERTSGPQETQYFGPGTRLLVL.

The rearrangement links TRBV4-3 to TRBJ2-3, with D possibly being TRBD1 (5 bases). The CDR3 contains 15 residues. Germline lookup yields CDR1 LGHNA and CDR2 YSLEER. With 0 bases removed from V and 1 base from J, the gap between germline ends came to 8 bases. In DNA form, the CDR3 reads TGCGCCAGCAGCCAAGATTCCAGGGGCACAGATACGCAGTATTTT. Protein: CASSQDSRGTDTQYF.

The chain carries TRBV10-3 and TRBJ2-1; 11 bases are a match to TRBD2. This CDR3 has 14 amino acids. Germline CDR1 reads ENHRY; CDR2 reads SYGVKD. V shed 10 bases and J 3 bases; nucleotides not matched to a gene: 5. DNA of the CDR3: TGTGCCACGCAACTAGCGGGGGACTACAATGAGCAGTTCTTC. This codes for CATQLAGDYNEQFF.

The CDR3 region is CASSSNRGGYEQYF. The CDR3 nucleotides are TGTGCCAGCAGCTCCAACAGGGGGGGCTACGAGCAGTACTTC. This chain joins TRBV7-9 and TRBJ2-5; TRBD1 is a possible D gene (8 bases). The J call could be wrong; TRBJ2-7 is a better fit for the DNA end. This CDR3 region has 14 residues. Germline CDR1 is SEHNR and CDR2 is FQNEAQ (reference sequence).

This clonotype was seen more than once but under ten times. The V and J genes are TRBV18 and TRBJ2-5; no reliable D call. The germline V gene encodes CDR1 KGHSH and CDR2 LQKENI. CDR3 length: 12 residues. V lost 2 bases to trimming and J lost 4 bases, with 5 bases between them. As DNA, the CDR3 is TGTGCCAGCTCACCAGTTAGAGAGACCCAGTACTTC. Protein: CASSPVRETQYF.

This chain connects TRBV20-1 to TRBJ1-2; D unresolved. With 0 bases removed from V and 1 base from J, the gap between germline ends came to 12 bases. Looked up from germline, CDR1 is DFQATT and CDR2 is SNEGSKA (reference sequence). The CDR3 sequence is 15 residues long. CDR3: CSARDGAQFNYGYTF. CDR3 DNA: TGCAGTGCTAGAGATGGAGCTCAGTTTAACTATGGCTACACCTTC.